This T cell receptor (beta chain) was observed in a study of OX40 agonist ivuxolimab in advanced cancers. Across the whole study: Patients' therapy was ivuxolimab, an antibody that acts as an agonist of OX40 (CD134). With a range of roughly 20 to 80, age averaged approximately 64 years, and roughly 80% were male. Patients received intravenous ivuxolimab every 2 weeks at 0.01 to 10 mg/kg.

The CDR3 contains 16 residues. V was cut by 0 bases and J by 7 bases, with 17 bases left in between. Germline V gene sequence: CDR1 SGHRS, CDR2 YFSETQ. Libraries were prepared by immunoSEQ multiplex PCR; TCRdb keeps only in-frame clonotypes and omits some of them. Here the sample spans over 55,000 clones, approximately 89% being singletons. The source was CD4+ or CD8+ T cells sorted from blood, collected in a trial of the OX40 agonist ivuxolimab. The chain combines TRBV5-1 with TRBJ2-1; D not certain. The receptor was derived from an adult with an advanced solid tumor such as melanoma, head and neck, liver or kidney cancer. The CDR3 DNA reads TGCGCCAGCAGCTTGGCCAAGGGTCCTGCTAAGAATGAGCAGTTCTTC. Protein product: CASSLAKGPAKNEQFF.